This T cell receptor beta chain emerged from a study of cytomegalovirus exposure and HLA in healthy donors. The PCR had 60 Vbeta and 13 Jbeta primers. The method was immunoSEQ multiplex PCR; TCRdb's version includes in-frame clones alone and lacks a portion of them. The repertoire holds fewer than 200,000 clones, with 80% as singletons. The donors (healthy individuals) were bone marrow donors. A few counts support this clone. Its antigen is currently unknown. The germline V gene encodes CDR1 LNHDA and CDR2 SQIVND (reference sequence). The junction had 10 bases not matched to a gene; V was cut back by 8 bases and J by 2 bases. This CDR3 has 15 residues. Study-wide results and limits: Accurate HLA-A and HLA-B prediction from TCR beta sequences was reported for most subjects.

The sample was PBMCs. The chain combines TRBV19 with TRBJ1-1; TRBD1 aligns across 8 bases. This receptor was obtained from a boy between 10 and 17 years old in good health and CMV-seronegative. CDR3 residues: CASDSGTGRNTEAFF. The CDR3 DNA follows: TGTGCCAGTGACTCCGGGACAGGACGAAACACTGAAGCTTTCTTT. The complete variable domain, with remaining parts taken from reference TRBV19 and TRBJ1-1, reads DGGITQSPKYLFRKEGQNVTLSCEQNLNHDAMYWYRQDPGQGLRLIYYSQIVNDFQKGDIAEGYSVSREKKESFPLTVTSAQKNPTAFYLCASDSGTGRNTEAFFGQGTRLTVV.